These 10 T cell receptor beta chains share one sample of origin, sequenced in a study of shared T cell receptors in the human thymus (dated by TCRdb to about 2021). Libraries were made using the immunoSEQ multiplex PCR assay. The table comes from immuneACCESS by way of TCRdb, which keeps in-frame sequences with V and J called. Part of the clones is missing from these tables; in studies checked, under half for an unresolved V gene and the rest for unknown reasons. This sample gives a few hundred thousand clones in total; approximately 95% of them show up just once. In total, the top ten clones hold roughly 0.02% of the sample. The source material was thymocytes. Every receptor here comes from a human donor.

V usage is TRBV11-2 and J usage is TRBJ1-4; 7 nucleotides match TRBD1. After removal of 4 bases from V and 7 bases from J, the junction contained 6 bases not matched to a gene. The CDR3 extends over 14 amino acids. CDR1 and CDR2 from the germline V gene are SGHAT and FQNNGV. The CDR3 bases are TGTGCCAGCAGCTCTGAACAGGGGCCTGAAAAACTGTTTTTT. This codes for CASSSEQGPEKLFF.

CDR3 in amino acids: CASSLPLNVRPSNTQYF. CDR3 nucleotides: TGTGCCAGCAGCTTACCCCTGAACGTACGGCCGTCAAATACGCAGTATTTT. The chain couples TRBV7-8 to TRBJ2-3; D gene unclear. The germline V and J ends were trimmed by 2 bases and 7 bases, with 22 bases remaining between them. Germline loops: CDR1 SGHVS, CDR2 FQNEAQ. The CDR3 runs 17 residues.

V gene TRBV28 combines with J gene TRBJ1-6; D not certain. Trimming shortened V by 7 bases and J by 8 bases, and 6 bases separated the two germline ends. Germline V gene data show CDR1 as MDHEN and CDR2 as SYDVKM. The CDR3 loop spans 11 amino acids. The CDR3 sequence is CASKEDSPLHF. In DNA form, the CDR3 reads TGTGCCAGCAAGGAGGATTCACCCCTCCACTTT.

This clone was recorded only once. The chain combines TRBV7-5 with TRBJ1-4; no check of the table's D call, TRBD1, against the DNA was made. TRBV7-5 is reported as a pseudogene. This CDR3 region has 15 residues. CDR3 amino acids: CVRSYNSGQKEKLFF. The CDR3 DNA reads as TGTGTCAGAAGCTACAACTCGGGACAGAAGGAAAAACTGTTTTTT.

The rearrangement uses TRBV11-1 and TRBJ2-3, with TRBD1 matching over 12 bases. The germline gives CDR1 SGHAT, CDR2 FQDESV (reference sequence). Trimming cost V 0 bases and J 5 bases; bases outside gene matches: 9. CDR3 length: 18 amino acids. CDR3 DNA: TGTGCCAGCAGCTTAGCGAATACCGGGACAGGGGGCGGAGATACGCAGTATTTT. Its translation is CASSLANTGTGGGDTQYF. The full variable domain, rest sourced from reference TRBV11-1 and TRBJ2-3, is EAEVAQSPRYKITEKSQAVAFWCDPISGHATLYWYRQILGQGPELLVQFQDESVVDDSQLPKDRFSAERLKGVDSTLKIQPAELGDSAMYLCASSLANTGTGGGDTQYFGPGTRLTVL.

This clone was found once. V and J are TRBV27 and TRBJ1-6; D is unclear. Germline CDR1 and CDR2: MNHEY and SMNVEV (reference sequence). Trimming removed 7 bases at V and 7 bases at J, with 17 bases between. The CDR3 spans 15 residues. The CDR3 nucleotides are TGTGCCAGCACGAGACGGACCGTAGGGAATTCACCCCTCCACTTT. It is translated as CASTRRTVGNSPLHF.

The DNA for the CDR3 is TGTGCCAGCAGCTTGGCCAGGGAAAGCAATCAGCCCCAGCATTTT. Protein product: CASSLARESNQPQHF. The rearrangement uses TRBV5-6 and TRBJ1-5, with D possibly matching TRBD1 (5 bases). Between the trimmed V and J ends, which lost 0 bases and 1 base, there was a span of 8 bases. CDR1 and CDR2 (germline): SGHDT, YYEEEE. This CDR3 comprises 15 residues.

This rearrangement joins TRBV28 to TRBJ2-3; D unclear. Germline V gene data show CDR1 as MDHEN and CDR2 as SYDVKM. The CDR3 is 17 amino acids. V lost 7 bases to trimming and J lost 5 bases, with 25 bases between them. The CDR3 nucleotides are TGTGCCAGCACTACTCGGTTTCGGGTAGCTCGTTTAGATACGCAGTATTTT. The encoded protein is CASTTRFRVARLDTQYF.

The chain has TRBV28 and TRBJ2-3; 9 positions agree with TRBD2. The CDR3 sequence is 19 residues long. Trimming cost V 5 bases and J 14 bases; bases outside gene matches: 29. Germline V gene data show CDR1 as MDHEN and CDR2 as SYDVKM. The CDR3 bases are TGTGCCAGCAGTCTAATCTCCGGGACTAGCAACCCAGGGGAGGCCAGAGGGTATTTT. Encoded protein: CASSLISGTSNPGEARGYF.

The V call is TRBV6-5, the J call TRBJ1-2; tentative D call: TRBD1 (6 bases). CDR1 MNHEY and CDR2 SVGAGI come from the germline V gene. This CDR3 spans 14 amino acids. Trimming shortened V by 1 base and J by 3 bases, and 9 bases separated the two germline ends. CDR3 DNA sequence: TGTGCCAGCAGTTACTGGCGGGGGCACTATGGCTACACCTTC. It translates to CASSYWRGHYGYTF.